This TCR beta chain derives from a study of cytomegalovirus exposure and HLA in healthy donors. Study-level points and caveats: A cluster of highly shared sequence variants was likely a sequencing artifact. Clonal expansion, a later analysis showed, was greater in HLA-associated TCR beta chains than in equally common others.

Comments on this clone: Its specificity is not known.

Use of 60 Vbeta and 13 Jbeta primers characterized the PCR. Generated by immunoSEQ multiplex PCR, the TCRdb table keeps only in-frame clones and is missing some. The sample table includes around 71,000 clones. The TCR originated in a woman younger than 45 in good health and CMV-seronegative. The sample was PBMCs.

This CDR3 is CASSIRDSLNTGELFF. The CDR3 coding sequence is TGTGCCAGTAGTATTCGTGACTCCCTGAACACCGGGGAGCTGTTTTTT. The chain joins TRBV19 to TRBJ2-2, with D unclear. Looked up from germline, CDR1 is LNHDA and CDR2 is SQIVND (reference sequence). The CDR3 sequence is 16 residues long. The germline V and J ends were trimmed by 3 bases and 1 base, with 12 bases remaining between them.